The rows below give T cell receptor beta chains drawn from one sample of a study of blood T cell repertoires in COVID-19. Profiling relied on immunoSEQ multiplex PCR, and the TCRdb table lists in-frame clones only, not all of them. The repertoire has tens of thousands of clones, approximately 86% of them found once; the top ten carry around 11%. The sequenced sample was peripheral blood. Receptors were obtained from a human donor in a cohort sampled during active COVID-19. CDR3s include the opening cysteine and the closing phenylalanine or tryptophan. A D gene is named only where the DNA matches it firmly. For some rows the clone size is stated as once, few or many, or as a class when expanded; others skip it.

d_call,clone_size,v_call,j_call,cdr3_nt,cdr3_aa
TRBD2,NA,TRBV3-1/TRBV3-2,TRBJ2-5,TGTGCCAGCAGCCCCGGGGGGTTTCGGACCCAGTACTTC,CASSPGGFRTQYF
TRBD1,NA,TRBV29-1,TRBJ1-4,TGCAGCGTTGTACCCAGGGGGGAAGAGCTGTGCGAAAAACTGTTTTTT,CSVVPRGEELCEKLFF
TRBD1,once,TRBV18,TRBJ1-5,TGTGCCAGCTCACCACGTAAGGACAGGGCTAGCAATCAGCCCCAGCATTTT,CASSPRKDRASNQPQHF
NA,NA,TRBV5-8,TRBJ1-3,TGTGCCAGCAGCGTGAGATCCGGTTTTTGGTATTTT,CASSVRSGFWYF
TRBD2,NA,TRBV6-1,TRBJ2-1,TGTGCCAGCAGTGAAGCGCTTCCGGGGAGGGGATCCCATGAGCAGTTCTTC,CASSEALPGRGSHEQFF
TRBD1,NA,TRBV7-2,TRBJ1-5,TGTGCCAGCAGCCCCGGGACAGACTTTAATCAGCCCCAGCATTTT,CASSPGTDFNQPQHF
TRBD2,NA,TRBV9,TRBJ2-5,TGTGCCAGCAGCGTAGGTCGAGCGGGGGTACAAGAGACCCAGTACTTC,CASSVGRAGVQETQYF
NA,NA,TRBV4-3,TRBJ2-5,TGCGCCAGCAGCCAAGATGCGGCCGGTAACCAAGAGACCCAGTACTTC,CASSQDAAGNQETQYF
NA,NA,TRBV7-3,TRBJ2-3,TGTGCCAGCAGCTTATGGGGCAGCACAGATACGCAGTATTTT,CASSLWGSTDTQYF
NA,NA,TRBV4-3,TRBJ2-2,TGCGCCAGCAGCCAAATGGTAGGGAGGACCGGGGAGCTGTTTTTT,CASSQMVGRTGELFF
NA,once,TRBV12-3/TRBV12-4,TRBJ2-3,TGTGCCAGCAACTTTCGTAGCACAGATACGCAGTATTTT,CASNFRSTDTQYF
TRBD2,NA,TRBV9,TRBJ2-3,TGTGCCAGCAGCGTAATGATTAGCGGGAGGGGGGGCACAGATACGCAGTATTTT,CASSVMISGRGGTDTQYF
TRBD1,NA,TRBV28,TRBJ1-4,TGTGCCAGCAGTGCCGGGACAGGGCGCAATGAAAAACTGTTTTTT,CASSAGTGRNEKLFF
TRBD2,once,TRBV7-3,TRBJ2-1,TGTGCCAGCAGCCTACAAGCGGGACTTTACAATGAGCAGTTCTTC,CASSLQAGLYNEQFF
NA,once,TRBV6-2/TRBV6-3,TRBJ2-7,TGTGCCAGCAGTTATCTCAGCGGATACTACGAGCAGTACTTC,CASSYLSGYYEQYF
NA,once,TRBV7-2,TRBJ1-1,TGTGCCAGCAGCTCGTCCACAGGGAACGCTTTCTTT,CASSSSTGNAFF
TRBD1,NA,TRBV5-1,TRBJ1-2,TGCGCCAGCAGCCCCGGGACAGGGTCTGGCTACACCTTC,CASSPGTGSGYTF